The next 11 T cell receptor beta chains were all read from a single sample in a study of blood T cells in healthy people across ages. With a J-beta primer mix and a sample-barcoded 5' primer, a second PCR ran 7 to 11 cycles. TCRdb itself ran the 5' RACE reads through MiXCR, one entry per CDR3 protein. The data contain 580,000 or so distinct CDR3 sequences, around 48% of them singletons. The specimen sequenced was blood. These receptors were taken from a man aged 80 or over in good health.

This chain connects TRBV7-2 to TRBJ2-7; TRBD2 agrees at 10 bases. V shed 1 base, J shed 5 bases, and the junction held 11 bases outside the gene matches. This CDR3 comprises 17 residues. CDR1 is SGHTA and CDR2 is FQGNSA in the germline V gene. The CDR3 bases are TGTGCCAGCAGCTTAGAATTGACAGGACTAGCGGCCCACGAGCAGTACTTC. Protein product: CASSLELTGLAAHEQYF. The whole variable domain, filled in from reference TRBV7-2 and TRBJ2-7, reads GAGVSQSPSNKVTEKGKDVELRCDPISGHTALYWYRQSLGQGLEFLIYFQGNSAPDKSGLPSDRFSAERTGGSVSTLTIQRTQQEDSAVYLCASSLELTGLAAHEQYFGPGTRLTVT.

The chain has TRBV7-2 and TRBJ2-5; 7 bases are a match to TRBD2. From germline, CDR1 is SGHTA and CDR2 FQGNSA. Losses at the gene ends were 3 bases for V and 11 bases for J; bases not matched to a gene: 12. This CDR3 region has 14 residues. The CDR3 DNA follows: TGTGCCAGCAGCTTCGTCCTAGCGGCGGGTGAGCAGTACTTC. Translating gives CASSFVLAAGEQYF.

This clonotype was seen many times. The gene calls are TRBV9 and TRBJ2-5; no firm D call. The V gene's germline CDR1 is SGDLS and CDR2 YYNGEE. The CDR3 extends over 14 amino acids. The ends were cut back, 0 bases at V and 5 bases at J, with 11 bases in the middle. In DNA form, the CDR3 reads TGTGCCAGCAGCGTAGGGCAAGCTGGGGAGACCCAGTACTTC. The encoded protein is CASSVGQAGETQYF.

In this sample, this clonotype turned up a few times. The V gene is TRBV7-8, the J gene TRBJ2-7; D gene ambiguous. The last part of the DNA fits TRBJ2-5 better; the J call may be wrong. In germline, CDR1 is SGHVS, CDR2 FQNEAQ. The CDR3 has 14 residues. The CDR3 loop reads CASSPRQNQETQYF. The CDR3 DNA reads as TGTGCCAGCAGCCCCAGGCAAAACCAAGAGACCCAGTACTTC.

The chain uses TRBV7-3 and TRBJ1-6; no definite D call. Germline lookup yields CDR1 SGHTA and CDR2 FQGTGA. Trimming took off 5 bases at V and 10 bases at J, with 12 bases between the two ends. The CDR3 runs 13 residues. Here the CDR3 reads CASSLNLGSPLHF. As DNA, the CDR3 is TGTGCCAGCAGCCTTAACCTGGGGTCACCCCTCCACTTT.

As concerns this clonotype: The junction differs from germline at one of its ends, possibly a read error. V is TRBV3-1 and J is TRBJ1-2, with unresolved D. The CDR3 spans 13 residues. Germline V gene lookup returns CDR1 LGHDT and CDR2 YNNKEL (reference sequence). The CDR3 reads CASSPGENCGYTF. Written as DNA, the CDR3 is TGTGCCAGCAGCCCGGGAGAGAACTGTGGCTACACCTTC.

The chain links TRBV20-1 to TRBJ2-1; the match to TRBD1 covers 8 bases. The CDR3 has 15 residues. The V gene's germline CDR1 is DFQATT and CDR2 SNEGSKA (reference sequence). Trimming took 6 bases from V and 0 from J; bases not matched to a gene: 7. The CDR3 coding sequence is TGCAGTGCCTCAGGGGGCTTGAGCTCCTACAATGAGCAGTTCTTC. It specifies CSASGGLSSYNEQFF.

Of note for this clonotype: A much larger clone is a single base away; this may be a read error. Likely a read error: the CDR3 ends without its conserved phenylalanine or tryptophan. The gene calls are TRBV7-9 and TRBJ2-5; D is ambiguous. Germline V gene lookup returns CDR1 SEHNR and CDR2 FQNEAQ (reference sequence). Trimming took off 5 bases at V and 1 base at J, with 14 bases between the two ends. The CDR3 covers 15 residues. The CDR3 nucleotides read TGTGCCAGCAGCAGCTTTGGCCAGGTCCAAGAGACCCAGTACTAC. Its protein product is CASSSFGQVQETQYY.

The rearrangement links TRBV30 to TRBJ2-1; 8 nucleotides line up with TRBD2. Per the germline V gene, CDR1 is GTSNPN and CDR2 is SVGIG (reference sequence). The CDR3 extends over 15 amino acids. V shed 1 base, J shed 15 bases, and the junction held 17 bases outside the gene matches. CDR3 DNA sequence: TGTGCCTGGAGTGGAGGGGGACTAGTACCCCTTAGGCTGTTCTTC. Amino acids: CAWSGGGLVPLRLFF.

The sample holds a few counts of this clonotype. The chain has TRBV20-1 and TRBJ2-7; 7 nucleotides align to TRBD1. Germline CDR1 reads DFQATT; CDR2 reads SNEGSKA (reference sequence). The V gene end was trimmed by 2 bases and the J gene end by 3 bases; junction bases not matched to a gene: 13. The CDR3 has 16 residues. The CDR3 loop is CSARTTLGGLGYEQYF. CDR3 bases: TGCAGTGCTAGAACGACCCTAGGGGGCTTGGGCTACGAGCAGTACTTC.

The chain carries TRBV12-3 or TRBV12-4 and TRBJ1-2; 12 bases are a match to TRBD1. The CDR3 runs 13 residues. The V segment lost 6 bases and the J segment 7 bases; nucleotides outside the gene matches: 3. DNA for the CDR3: TGTGCCAGCAGCGCGGGACAGGGGGCTGGCTACACCTTC. This codes for CASSAGQGAGYTF.